This entry lists 24 T cell receptor beta chains sequenced from one sample in a study of blood T cell repertoires in COVID-19. Repertoires were generated with immunoSEQ multiplex PCR, while TCRdb's copy carries only in-frame clones and drops some. The sample lists some 180,000 clones, roughly 80% occurring once. Specimen: peripheral blood. These TCRs come from a woman aged 80 or over with COVID-19, enrolled during active disease.

This rearrangement joins TRBV28 to TRBJ1-5; possible D gene TRBD1, 6 bases. Germline lookup yields CDR1 MDHEN and CDR2 SYDVKM. Trimming removed 4 bases from V and 1 base from J, with 17 bases in between. This CDR3 contains 17 residues. The CDR3 protein is CASSSFWGGRSNQPQHF. The CDR3 DNA is TGTGCCAGCAGTTCGTTTTGGGGGGGCAGGAGCAATCAGCCCCAGCATTTT.

This clone was detected ten times or more. The V gene is TRBV19, the J gene TRBJ1-6, with D unresolved. V was cut by 6 bases and J by 7 bases, with 13 bases left in between. Germline V gene sequence: CDR1 LNHDA, CDR2 SQIVND (reference sequence). The CDR3 totals 14 residues. CDR3 sequence reads: CASRPRRENSPLHF. In nucleotides, the CDR3 is TGTGCCAGTAGACCGAGACGGGAGAATTCACCCCTCCACTTT.

The count of this clone is one. The chain combines TRBV24-1 with TRBJ2-3, with TRBD1 identical over 10 bases. Germline V gene sequence: CDR1 KGHDR, CDR2 SFDVKD. The CDR3 covers 16 residues. The J segment lost 4 bases and the V segment lost 0 bases, leaving 3 bases of the junction unmatched. The CDR3 sequence is CATSDLWDRGSDTQYF. CDR3 DNA: TGTGCCACCAGTGATTTGTGGGACAGGGGATCAGATACGCAGTATTTT.

This clone was found once. The chain carries TRBV12-2 and TRBJ2-7; TRBD2, the table's D call, was not compared with the DNA. TRBV12-2 is annotated as a pseudogene. This CDR3 contains 17 residues. CDR3: CASRFGLAGVISYEQYF. CDR3 nucleotides: TGTGCAAGTCGCTTCGGACTAGCGGGGGTGATCTCCTACGAGCAGTACTTC.

V usage is TRBV11-3 and J usage is TRBJ2-5; D gene ambiguous. From germline, CDR1 is SGHNT and CDR2 YENEEA. The CDR3 sequence is 12 residues long. The V end lost 5 bases, the J end lost 4 bases, and 8 bases lay between the germline ends. Written as DNA, the CDR3 is TGTGCCAGCAGCCCATATAGAGAGACCCAGTACTTC. It encodes CASSPYRETQYF.

The V and J genes are TRBV6-5 and TRBJ2-7, with a possible D match to TRBD2 (6 bases). V was shortened by 4 bases and J by 4 bases, with 11 bases between the two germline ends. Germline V gene lookup returns CDR1 MNHEY and CDR2 SVGAGI. CDR3 length: 13 residues. CDR3: CASSLQTRYEQYF. For the CDR3, the DNA is TGTGCCAGCAGTTTACAGACTAGGTACGAGCAGTACTTC.

The chain is built from TRBV27 and TRBJ2-1, with 9 bases fitting TRBD2. From germline, CDR1 is MNHEY and CDR2 SMNVEV (reference sequence). This CDR3 comprises 15 residues. V lost 6 bases to trimming and J lost 6 bases; unmatched junction nucleotides: 9. The CDR3 region is CASSLAGVPLNEQFF. The CDR3 coding sequence is TGTGCCAGCAGCTTAGCGGGAGTCCCTCTCAATGAGCAGTTCTTC.

The V and J genes are TRBV5-1 and TRBJ1-1; D unclear. Trimming took off 1 base at V and 4 bases at J, with 11 bases between the two ends. CDR1 and CDR2 (germline): SGHRS, YFSETQ. This CDR3 spans 14 amino acids. The CDR3 reads CASSLFAAATEAFF. The CDR3 nucleotides read TGCGCCAGCAGCTTGTTTGCAGCGGCCACTGAAGCTTTCTTT.

V usage is TRBV18 and J usage is TRBJ1-2, with D possibly being TRBD1 (6 bases). V was shortened by 3 bases and J by 6 bases, with 17 bases between the two germline ends. CDR1 is KGHSH and CDR2 is LQKENI in the germline V gene. The CDR3 is 15 residues long. CDR3 in DNA: TGTGCCAGCTCACCGCCGGGACAAGGAATGAATGGCTACACCTTC. Protein sequence: CASSPPGQGMNGYTF.

The chain has TRBV24-1 and TRBJ2-1; D may be TRBD1 (7 bases). The length of the CDR3 is 16 residues. Germline V lookup: CDR1 KGHDR, CDR2 SFDVKD. The ends were cut back, 5 bases at V and 4 bases at J, with 17 bases in the middle. The CDR3 bases are TGTGCCACCAGTGCCCCAGGGGGAGGCCCATACAATGAGCAGTTCTTC. Translated: CATSAPGGGPYNEQFF.

The gene calls are TRBV5-4 and TRBJ2-3, with a tentative D call TRBD2 (5 bases). CDR3 length: 13 residues. Trimming removed 6 bases from V and 1 base from J, with 9 bases in between. CDR1 SGHNT and CDR2 YYREEE come from the germline V gene (reference sequence). In nucleotides, the CDR3 is TGTGCCAGCACGGGATTCGGCACAGATACGCAGTATTTT. Amino acid sequence: CASTGFGTDTQYF.

The chain employs TRBV7-8 and TRBJ1-5, with 9 bases lining up with TRBD1. The CDR3 sequence is 15 residues long. J lost 7 bases, V lost 1 base, and 5 bases had no gene match. Germline V CDR1 and CDR2: SGHVS, FQNEAQ. The CDR3: CASSLGTGVEQPQHF. The CDR3 coding sequence is TGTGCCAGCAGCTTAGGGACAGGGGTAGAGCAGCCCCAGCATTTT.

This clone appeared once. The chain joins TRBV27 to TRBJ1-6; maybe TRBD1 (5 bases). This CDR3 is 14 amino acids long. V shed 2 bases and J shed 8 bases, with 10 bases lying between them. Germline values: CDR1 MNHEY, CDR2 SMNVEV (reference sequence). The CDR3 DNA reads TGTGCCAGCAGTTTAGACAGTTTAGATTCACCCCTCCACTTT. Protein sequence: CASSLDSLDSPLHF.

The chain uses TRBV4-1 and TRBJ2-1; 12 positions agree with TRBD2. The CDR3 has 17 amino acids. Unmatched junction bases numbered 9, after V lost 2 bases and J lost 7 bases. Germline V gene sequence: CDR1 MGHRA, CDR2 YSYEKL. This CDR3 is CASSQIASGGAGNEQFF. DNA of the CDR3: TGCGCCAGCAGCCAAATCGCTAGCGGGGGGGCCGGTAATGAGCAGTTCTTC.

This chain uses TRBV9 with TRBJ2-2; maybe TRBD2 (6 bases). Germline V lookup: CDR1 SGDLS, CDR2 YYNGEE. The CDR3 has 17 amino acids. V was pared by 0 bases and J by 4 bases, with 16 bases between. In DNA, the CDR3 is TGTGCCAGCAGCGTAGTTCCCCTTTGGGGAGGCACCGGGGAGCTGTTTTTT. Amino acids: CASSVVPLWGGTGELFF.

J is TRBJ1-1 and V is TRBV27; no reliable D call. CDR3 length: 16 amino acids. The V end was cut by 2 bases, the J end by 1 base, with 14 bases between. CDR1 is MNHEY, CDR2 SMNVEV, per germline (reference sequence). CDR3 nucleotide sequence: TGTGCCAGCAGTTTACAATATCGGGTGGGGAACACTGAAGCTTTCTTT. Translation: CASSLQYRVGNTEAFF.

The chain couples TRBV7-8 to TRBJ2-7; D possibly corresponds to TRBD1 (5 bases). The V and J ends lost 2 bases and 6 bases respectively, with 14 bases between them. This CDR3 is 14 amino acids long. Germline assignment: CDR1 SGHVS and CDR2 FQNEAQ. CDR3 sequence: CASSLLGIGAEQYF. Written as DNA, the CDR3 is TGTGCCAGCAGCTTACTGGGGATTGGGGCCGAGCAGTACTTC.

The chain links TRBV11-2 to TRBJ2-1, with 11 bases matching TRBD2. Germline V gives CDR1 SGHAT, CDR2 FQNNGV. The CDR3 covers 15 residues. The J segment lost 5 bases and the V segment lost 1 base, leaving 1 base of the junction unmatched. The DNA of the CDR3 is TGTGCCAGCAGCTTAGGACTAGCGGGGAACAATGAGCAGTTCTTC. It codes for CASSLGLAGNNEQFF.

The chain recombines TRBV18 with TRBJ2-2, with TRBD1 matching over 8 bases. Germline lookup yields CDR1 KGHSH and CDR2 LQKENI. J lost 1 base, V lost 6 bases, and 1 base had no gene match. The CDR3 sequence is 14 residues long. This CDR3 reads CASSGTGNTGELFF. Here the CDR3 DNA reads TGTGCCAGCTCTGGGACAGGGAACACCGGGGAGCTGTTTTTT.

Only a few counts were recorded for this clone. V is TRBV11-1 and J is TRBJ2-3; TRBD2 aligns across 8 bases. V lost 5 bases and J lost 6; bases outside the gene matches: 10. The germline CDR1 and CDR2 sequences are SGHAT and FQDESV (reference sequence). This CDR3 contains 15 residues. The CDR3 is CASSPNGRAWDTQYF. CDR3 nucleotides: TGTGCCAGCAGCCCCAACGGGAGGGCCTGGGATACGCAGTATTTT.

The J gene is TRBJ1-6, the V gene TRBV19; TRBD1 agrees at 9 bases. Trimming took 5 bases from V and 9 from J; bases not matched to a gene: 5. CDR1 is LNHDA and CDR2 is SQIVND in the germline V gene (reference sequence). The CDR3 has 14 residues. CDR3 DNA: TGTGCCAGTAGTTCGGGACAGGGAATTTCACCCCTCCACTTT. This sequence encodes CASSSGQGISPLHF.

The chain uses TRBV5-1 and TRBJ2-2; maybe TRBD1 (5 bases). Germline V gene lookup returns CDR1 SGHRS and CDR2 YFSETQ. The CDR3 is 15 residues long. Trimming took 2 bases from V and 5 from J, leaving 13 bases between them. The CDR3 DNA reads as TGCGCCAGCAGCTTTTTTTCCAGGGAAACCGGGGAGCTGTTTTTT. As protein: CASSFFSRETGELFF.

This clone was found a few times. The chain couples TRBV3-1 (or the pseudogene TRBV3-2) to TRBJ1-6, with TRBD1 identical over 7 bases. The CDR3 runs to 15 residues. Trimming at V came to 2 bases and at J to 8 bases, leaving 6 bases not matched to a gene. CDR1 and CDR2 from the germline V gene are LGHDT and YNNKEL (reference sequence). CDR3 residues: CASSQFQGVDSPLHF. The CDR3 nucleotides read TGTGCCAGCAGCCAATTTCAGGGGGTGGATTCACCCCTCCACTTT.

The chain combines TRBV11-2 with TRBJ2-1; no firm D call. Trimming removed 5 bases at V and 0 bases at J, with 11 bases between. CDR3 length equals 15 residues. Germline V gene lookup returns CDR1 SGHAT and CDR2 FQNNGV. CDR3 sequence reads: CASSTPGPSYNEQFF. CDR3 nucleotide sequence: TGTGCCAGCAGCACCCCCGGTCCCTCCTACAATGAGCAGTTCTTC.